These 15 T cell receptor beta chains share one sample of origin, sequenced in a study of control samples from healthy donors and cancer patients (dated by TCRdb to about 2020). The library relied on the immunoSEQ multiplex PCR assay. The table was pulled from immuneACCESS by TCRdb, which kept in-frame rearrangements only. Such tables lose some clones; where checked, under half of the loss comes from unresolved V genes, and the rest has no known cause. The sample records over 150,000 clones, approximately 94% of which are singletons. The leading ten clones occupy approximately 5.5% of the sample. The specimen sequenced was blood. The receptor source for this set is a man aged 40-49 years in good health.

The chain couples TRBV4-3 to TRBJ2-7; D perhaps matches TRBD1 (5 bases). Germline V CDR1 and CDR2: LGHNA, YSLEER. The CDR3 is 17 residues long. With 0 bases removed from V and 0 bases from J, the gap between germline ends came to 15 bases. The chain's CDR3 is CASSQEQDGQLSYEQYF. Here the CDR3 DNA reads TGCGCCAGCAGCCAAGAACAGGACGGCCAACTCTCCTACGAGCAGTACTTC.

The chain employs TRBV5-1 and TRBJ1-1; no reliable D call. The V gene lost 0 bases and the J gene lost 6 bases, with 12 bases spanning the gap. Germline V gene lookup returns CDR1 SGHRS and CDR2 YFSETQ. The CDR3 is 14 residues long. CDR3 sequence: CASSLAGFRSEAFF. Here the CDR3 DNA reads TGCGCCAGCAGCTTGGCGGGCTTTAGATCTGAAGCTTTCTTT.

V gene TRBV18 combines with J gene TRBJ1-3, with TRBD1 as a possible D gene (5 bases). Germline V gene lookup returns CDR1 KGHSH and CDR2 LQKENI. This CDR3 region has 15 residues. Trimming cost V 3 bases and J 4 bases, with 13 bases left between them. The CDR3 nucleotides read TGTGCCAGCTCACCTCTGGAGGGGTACGGAAACACCATATATTTT. Its protein is CASSPLEGYGNTIYF.

The chain joins TRBV5-4 to TRBJ1-1; tentative D call: TRBD1 (5 bases). Germline lookup yields CDR1 SGHNT and CDR2 YYREEE (reference sequence). The CDR3 loop spans 14 amino acids. The V gene lost 4 bases and the J gene lost 4 bases, with 14 bases spanning the gap. CDR3 amino acids: CASSAGTGITEAFF. The CDR3 region has the DNA TGTGCCAGCAGCGCAGGGACGGGAATCACTGAAGCTTTCTTT.

This clone came up once. The chain carries TRBV18 and TRBJ1-2; 9 nucleotides agree with TRBD1. CDR1 is KGHSH, CDR2 LQKENI, per germline. V was pared by 3 bases and J by 7 bases, with 6 bases of the junction left unmatched. The CDR3 runs to 14 residues. The CDR3 here is CASSPEQGALGYTF. CDR3 DNA sequence: TGTGCCAGCTCACCCGAACAGGGGGCGCTTGGCTACACCTTC.

The chain combines TRBV5-6 with TRBJ1-1; D not resolved. From germline, CDR1 is SGHDT and CDR2 YYEEEE. The V end was cut by 2 bases, the J end by 1 base, with 9 bases between. There are 14 residues in the CDR3. As DNA, the CDR3 is TGTGCCAGCAGCTTACGGACGGGGAACACTGAAGCTTTCTTT. This translates into CASSLRTGNTEAFF. Based on the CDR3 plus reference TRBV5-6 and TRBJ1-1, the full variable domain is DAGVTQSPTHLIKTRGQQVTLRCSPKSGHDTVSWYQQALGQGPQFIFQYYEEEERQRGNFPDRFSGHQFPNYSSELNVNALLLGDSALYLCASSLRTGNTEAFFGQGTRLTVV.

The V call is TRBV6-2 or TRBV6-3, the J call TRBJ2-7; D is possibly TRBD2 (6 bases). Germline CDR1 reads MNHEY; CDR2 reads SVGEGT. V lost 4 bases and J 1 base, leaving 11 bases between the germline ends. The CDR3 consists of 14 residues. The CDR3 DNA reads as TGTGCCAGCAGTTCTGACGGGGGATCCTACGAGCAGTACTTC. As protein: CASSSDGGSYEQYF.

The chain is built from TRBV7-2 and TRBJ1-2; no firm D call. V was trimmed by 1 base and J by 4 bases, leaving 13 bases between them. The V gene's germline CDR1 is SGHTA and CDR2 FQGNSA. This CDR3 has 15 residues. The CDR3 region has the DNA TGTGCCAGCAGCTTAGTAGAAGCGGTTCGCTATGGCTACACCTTC. Encoded protein: CASSLVEAVRYGYTF.

V and J are TRBV2 and TRBJ2-2, with 10 nucleotides matching TRBD2. The CDR3 length is 17 residues. Germline CDR1 SNHLY, CDR2 FYNNEI. V shed 4 bases and J 0 bases; nucleotides not matched to a gene: 5. For the CDR3, the DNA is TGTGCCAGCAGTGTGCCTAGCGGGGGCTCGAACACCGGGGAGCTGTTTTTT. Protein: CASSVPSGGSNTGELFF. Looking up the rest from reference TRBV2 and TRBJ2-2 gives the full variable domain: EPEVTQTPSHQVTQMGQEVILRCVPISNHLYFYWYRQILGQKVEFLVSFYNNEISEKSEIFDDQFSVERPDGSNFTLKIRSTKLEDSAMYFCASSVPSGGSNTGELFFGEGSRLTVL.

This chain links TRBV28 with TRBJ2-7; weak D call: TRBD1 (6 bases). V was shortened by 3 bases and J by 5 bases, with 17 bases between the two germline ends. The CDR3 extends over 15 amino acids. Germline V gene lookup returns CDR1 MDHEN and CDR2 SYDVKM. CDR3 residues: CASSFAFGRDNEQYF. CDR3 DNA sequence: TGTGCCAGCAGTTTCGCGTTCGGCAGGGACAACGAGCAGTACTTC.

This chain joins TRBV5-5 and TRBJ1-1; 8 nucleotides match TRBD1. The CDR3 consists of 15 residues. V gave up 4 bases and J gave up 5 bases; unmatched junction bases: 10. CDR1 and CDR2 from the germline V gene are SGHKS and YYEKEE (reference sequence). The DNA for the CDR3 is TGTGCCAGCAGCGCAGCCGGACAGGGACAAACTGAAGCTTTCTTT. It encodes CASSAAGQGQTEAFF. The entire variable domain, with the rest obtained from reference TRBV5-5 and TRBJ1-1, is as follows: DAGVTQSPTHLIKTRGQQVTLRCSPISGHKSVSWYQQVLGQGPQFIFQYYEKEERGRGNFPDRFSARQFPNYSSELNVNALLLGDSALYLCASSAAGQGQTEAFFGQGTRLTVV.

V and J are TRBV28 and TRBJ2-7; 10 bases fit TRBD1. Germline V gene data show CDR1 as MDHEN and CDR2 as SYDVKM. V gave up 6 bases and J gave up 4 bases; unmatched junction bases: 12. The CDR3 has 16 residues. The DNA for the CDR3 is TGTGCCAGCAGGTCGATACCGGGACAGGGGAAGTACGAGCAGTACTTC. It yields the protein CASRSIPGQGKYEQYF. The variable domain in full, with the rest retrieved from reference TRBV28 and TRBJ2-7, is DVKVTQSSRYLVKRTGEKVFLECVQDMDHENMFWYRQDPGLGLRLIYFSYDVKMKEKGDIPEGYSVSREKKERFSLILESASTNQTSMYLCASRSIPGQGKYEQYFGPGTRLTVT.

V gene TRBV6-6 combines with J gene TRBJ1-6, with D possibly matching TRBD1 (5 bases). V shed 5 bases and J shed 9 bases, with 11 bases lying between them. In germline, CDR1 is MNHNY, CDR2 SVGAGI (reference sequence). The CDR3 runs 13 residues. In DNA form, the CDR3 reads TGTGCCAGCAGTCCCGGGGACCCTTCACCCCTCCACTTT. Its protein product is CASSPGDPSPLHF.

The V call is TRBV7-9, the J call TRBJ1-3; D is perhaps TRBD1 (5 bases). Germline V gives CDR1 SEHNR, CDR2 FQNEAQ (reference sequence). This CDR3 region has 17 residues. V was pared by 2 bases and J by 2 bases, with 16 bases between. This CDR3 is CASSLRVAGKAGNTIYF. The CDR3 bases are TGTGCCAGCAGCTTAAGAGTCGCAGGGAAGGCTGGAAACACCATATATTTT.

The chain recombines TRBV12-3 or TRBV12-4 with TRBJ2-1, with no clear D. Trimming took 3 bases from V and 2 from J, leaving 5 bases between them. The CDR3 has 13 amino acids. The CDR3 coding sequence is TGTGCCAGCAGTTTGGGAACCTACAATGAGCAGTTCTTC. Translated: CASSLGTYNEQFF.